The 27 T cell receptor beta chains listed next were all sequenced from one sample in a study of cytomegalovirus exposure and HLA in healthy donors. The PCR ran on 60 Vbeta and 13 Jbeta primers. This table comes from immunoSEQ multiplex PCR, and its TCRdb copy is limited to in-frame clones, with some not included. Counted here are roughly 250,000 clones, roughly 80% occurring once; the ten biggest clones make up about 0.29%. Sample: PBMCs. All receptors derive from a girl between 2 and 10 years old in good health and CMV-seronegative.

The CDR3 region is CATPRGGLQPQHF. CDR3 nucleotides: TGTGCCACTCCTCGGGGGGGGTTGCAGCCCCAGCATTTT. The chain employs TRBV5-8 and TRBJ1-5; D is possibly TRBD1 (5 bases). CDR1 is SGHTS and CDR2 is YDEGEE in the germline V gene. V was trimmed by 9 bases and J by 7 bases, leaving 17 bases between them. CDR3 length: 13 residues.

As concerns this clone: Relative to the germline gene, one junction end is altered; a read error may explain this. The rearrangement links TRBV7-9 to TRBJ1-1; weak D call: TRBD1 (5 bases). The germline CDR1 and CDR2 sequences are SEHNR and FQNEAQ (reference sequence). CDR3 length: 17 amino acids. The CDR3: CSSSLGGNRGTNTEAFF. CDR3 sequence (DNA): TGTTCCAGCAGCTTAGGAGGGAACCGGGGGACGAACACTGAAGCTTTCTTT.

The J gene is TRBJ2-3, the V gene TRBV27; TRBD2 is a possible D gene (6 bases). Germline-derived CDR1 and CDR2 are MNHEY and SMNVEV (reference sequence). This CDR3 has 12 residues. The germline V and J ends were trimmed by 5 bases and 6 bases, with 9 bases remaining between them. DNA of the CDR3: TGTGCCAGCAGTCGAGGGAGGGATACGCAGTATTTT. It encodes CASSRGRDTQYF.

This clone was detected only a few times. The CDR3 DNA reads TGTGCCAGTAGTATGGCGGGAGTCACAGATACGCAGTATTTT. Translating it yields CASSMAGVTDTQYF. J is TRBJ2-3 and V is TRBV19; TRBD2 agrees at 7 bases. The V gene end was trimmed by 3 bases and the J gene end by 2 bases; junction bases not matched to a gene: 2. This CDR3 is built from 14 residues. CDR1 is LNHDA and CDR2 is SQIVND in the germline V gene (reference sequence). The full variable domain, with the rest looked up from reference TRBV19 and TRBJ2-3, is DGGITQSPKYLFRKEGQNVTLSCEQNLNHDAMYWYRQDPGQGLRLIYYSQIVNDFQKGDIAEGYSVSREKKESFPLTVTSAQKNPTAFYLCASSMAGVTDTQYFGPGTRLTVL.

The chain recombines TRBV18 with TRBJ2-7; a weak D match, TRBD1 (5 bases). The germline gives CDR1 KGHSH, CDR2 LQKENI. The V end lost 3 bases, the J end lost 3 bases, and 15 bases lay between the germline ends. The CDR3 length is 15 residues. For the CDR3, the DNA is TGTGCCAGCTCACCTAGAGGACACTCTGTCTACGAGCAGTACTTC. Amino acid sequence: CASSPRGHSVYEQYF. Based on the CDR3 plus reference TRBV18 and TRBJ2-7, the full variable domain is NAGVMQNPRHLVRRRGQEARLRCSPMKGHSHVYWYRQLPEEGLKFMVYLQKENIIDESGMPKERFSAEFPKEGPSILRIQQVVRGDSAAYFCASSPRGHSVYEQYFGPGTRLTVT.

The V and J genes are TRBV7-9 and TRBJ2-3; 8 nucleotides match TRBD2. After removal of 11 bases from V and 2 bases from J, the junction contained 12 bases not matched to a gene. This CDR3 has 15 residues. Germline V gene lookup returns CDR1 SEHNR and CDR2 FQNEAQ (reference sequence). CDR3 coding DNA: TGTGCCCTCGACCAAGGGCGGGGGGTCACAGATACGCAGTATTTT. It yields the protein CALDQGRGVTDTQYF.

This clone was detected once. CDR3 DNA sequence: TGTGCCAGCAGTTTATCGGGGGATCGGCAAGAGACCCAGTACTTC. Its translation: CASSLSGDRQETQYF. J is TRBJ2-5 and V is TRBV28; tentative D call: TRBD2 (6 bases). CDR1 and CDR2 from the germline V gene are MDHEN and SYDVKM. V was trimmed by 1 base and J by 2 bases, leaving 11 bases between them. The CDR3 has 15 amino acids.

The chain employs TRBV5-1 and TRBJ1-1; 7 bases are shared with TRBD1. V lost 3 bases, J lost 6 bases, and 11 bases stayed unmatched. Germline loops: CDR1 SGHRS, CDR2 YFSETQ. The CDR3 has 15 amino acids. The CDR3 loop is CASSSWTGEDPEAFF. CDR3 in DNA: TGCGCCAGCAGCTCCTGGACAGGCGAGGATCCTGAAGCTTTCTTT.

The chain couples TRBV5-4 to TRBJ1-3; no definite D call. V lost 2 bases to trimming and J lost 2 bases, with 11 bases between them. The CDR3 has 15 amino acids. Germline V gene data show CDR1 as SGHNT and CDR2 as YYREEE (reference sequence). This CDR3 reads CASSFDQVAGNTIYF. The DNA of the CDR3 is TGTGCCAGCAGCTTTGACCAGGTGGCTGGAAACACCATATATTTT. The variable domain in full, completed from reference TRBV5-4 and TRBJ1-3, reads ETGVTQSPTHLIKTRGQQVTLRCSSQSGHNTVSWYQQALGQGPQFIFQYYREEENGRGNFPPRFSGLQFPNYSSELNVNALELDDSALYLCASSFDQVAGNTIYFGEGSWLTVV.

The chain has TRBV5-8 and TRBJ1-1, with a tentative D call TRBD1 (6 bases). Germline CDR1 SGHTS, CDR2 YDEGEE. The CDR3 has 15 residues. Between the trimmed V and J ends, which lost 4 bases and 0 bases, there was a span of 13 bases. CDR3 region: CASSRGRTVNTEAFF. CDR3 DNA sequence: TGTGCCAGCAGCCGAGGCAGGACAGTGAACACTGAAGCTTTCTTT. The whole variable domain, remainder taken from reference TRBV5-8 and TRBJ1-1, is EAGVTQSPTHLIKTRGQQATLRCSPISGHTSVYWYQQALGLGLQFLLWYDEGEERNRGNFPPRFSGRQFPNYSSELNVNALELEDSALYLCASSRGRTVNTEAFFGQGTRLTVV.

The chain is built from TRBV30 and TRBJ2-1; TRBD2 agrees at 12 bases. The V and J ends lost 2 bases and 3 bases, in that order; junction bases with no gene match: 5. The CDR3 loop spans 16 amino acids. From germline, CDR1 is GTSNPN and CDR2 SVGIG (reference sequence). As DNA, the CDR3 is TGTGCCTGGAGTACTAGCGGGAGGCCACACTACAATGAGCAGTTCTTC. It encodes CAWSTSGRPHYNEQFF.

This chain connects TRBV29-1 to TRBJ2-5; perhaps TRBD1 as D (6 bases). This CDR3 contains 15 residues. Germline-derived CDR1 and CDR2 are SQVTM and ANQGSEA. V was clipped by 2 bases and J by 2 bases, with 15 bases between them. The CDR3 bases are TGCAGCGTTGAACCCAATGGACAGACGCAAGAGACCCAGTACTTC. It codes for CSVEPNGQTQETQYF.

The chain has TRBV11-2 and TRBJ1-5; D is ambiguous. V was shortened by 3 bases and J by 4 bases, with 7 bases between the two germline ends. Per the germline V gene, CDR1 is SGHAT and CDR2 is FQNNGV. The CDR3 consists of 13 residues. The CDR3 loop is CASSLRENQPQHF. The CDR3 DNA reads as TGTGCCAGCAGCTTGAGGGAAAATCAGCCCCAGCATTTT.

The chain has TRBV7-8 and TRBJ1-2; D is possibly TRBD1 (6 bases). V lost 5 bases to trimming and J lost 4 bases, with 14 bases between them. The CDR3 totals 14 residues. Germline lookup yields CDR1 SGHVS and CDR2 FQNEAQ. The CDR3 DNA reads TGTGCCAGCAGCGTAAACAGGGAAGGCTATGGCTACACCTTC. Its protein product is CASSVNREGYGYTF.

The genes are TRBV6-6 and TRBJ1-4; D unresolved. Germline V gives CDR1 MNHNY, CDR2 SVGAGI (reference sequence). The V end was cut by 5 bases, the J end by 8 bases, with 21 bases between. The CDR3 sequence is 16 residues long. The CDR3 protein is CASSAGGRAAGEKLFF. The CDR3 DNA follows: TGTGCCAGCAGTGCGGGAGGGAGGGCTGCCGGGGAAAAACTGTTTTTT.

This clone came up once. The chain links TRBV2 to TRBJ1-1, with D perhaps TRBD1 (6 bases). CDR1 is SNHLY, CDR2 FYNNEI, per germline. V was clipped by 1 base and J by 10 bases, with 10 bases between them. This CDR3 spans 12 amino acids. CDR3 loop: CASSEGWGLAFF. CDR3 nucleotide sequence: TGTGCCAGCAGTGAAGGATGGGGGCTAGCTTTCTTT.

DNA for the CDR3: TGTGCCAGCTCACAGACAGGCAGCTCCTATAATTCACCCCTCCACTTT. It is translated as CASSQTGSSYNSPLHF. V gene TRBV18 combines with J gene TRBJ1-6; perhaps TRBD1 as D (6 bases). Germline V gene data show CDR1 as KGHSH and CDR2 as LQKENI. V was trimmed by 4 bases and J by 0 bases, leaving 10 bases between them. The CDR3 is made up of 16 amino acids.

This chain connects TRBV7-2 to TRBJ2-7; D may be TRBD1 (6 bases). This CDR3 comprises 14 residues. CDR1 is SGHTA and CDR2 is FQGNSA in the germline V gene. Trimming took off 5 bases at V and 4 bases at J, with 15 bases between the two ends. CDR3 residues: CASSGGQSKYEQYF. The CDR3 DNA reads TGTGCCAGCAGCGGGGGCCAATCGAAGTACGAGCAGTACTTC.

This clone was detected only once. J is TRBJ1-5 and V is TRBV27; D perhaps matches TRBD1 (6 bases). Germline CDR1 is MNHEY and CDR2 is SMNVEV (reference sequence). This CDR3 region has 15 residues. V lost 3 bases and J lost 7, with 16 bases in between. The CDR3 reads CASSFGGRGDQPQHF. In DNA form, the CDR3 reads TGTGCCAGCAGTTTTGGGGGCAGGGGAGACCAGCCCCAGCATTTT.

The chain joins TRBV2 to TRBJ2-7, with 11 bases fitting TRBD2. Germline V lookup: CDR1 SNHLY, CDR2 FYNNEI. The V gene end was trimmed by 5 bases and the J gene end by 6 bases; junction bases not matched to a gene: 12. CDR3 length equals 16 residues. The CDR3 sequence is CASSPRYTSGSSEQYF. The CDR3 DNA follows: TGTGCCAGCAGTCCCCGATATACTAGCGGGAGTTCCGAGCAGTACTTC.

CDR3 amino acids: CASSIHREGYNEQFF. CDR3 in DNA: TGTGCCAGCAGCATCCACAGGGAGGGGTACAATGAGCAGTTCTTC. The gene calls are TRBV7-9 and TRBJ2-1; TRBD2 might be the D (7 bases). Germline V CDR1 and CDR2: SEHNR, FQNEAQ (reference sequence). Trimming pared 5 bases from V and 4 bases from J, leaving 15 bases between. The CDR3 totals 15 residues.

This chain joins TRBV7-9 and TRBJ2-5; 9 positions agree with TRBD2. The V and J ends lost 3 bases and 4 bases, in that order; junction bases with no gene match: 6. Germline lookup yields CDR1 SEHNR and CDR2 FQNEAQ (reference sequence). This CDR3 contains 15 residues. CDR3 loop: CASSFSGSPGETQYF. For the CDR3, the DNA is TGTGCCAGCAGCTTTAGCGGGAGCCCGGGAGAGACCCAGTACTTC.

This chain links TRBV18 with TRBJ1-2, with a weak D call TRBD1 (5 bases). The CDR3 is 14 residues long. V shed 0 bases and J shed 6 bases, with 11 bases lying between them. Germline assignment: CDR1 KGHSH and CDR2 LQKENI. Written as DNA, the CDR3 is TGTGCCAGCTCACCACCGTGGGGGAGGAATGGCTACACCTTC. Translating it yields CASSPPWGRNGYTF.

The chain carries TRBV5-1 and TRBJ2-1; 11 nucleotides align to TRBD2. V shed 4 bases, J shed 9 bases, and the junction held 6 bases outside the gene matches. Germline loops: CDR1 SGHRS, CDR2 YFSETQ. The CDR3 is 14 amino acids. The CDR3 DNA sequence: TGCGCCAGCAGCGGAACTAGCGGGGGACTTGAGCAGTTCTTC. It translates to CASSGTSGGLEQFF.

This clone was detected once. CDR3 coding DNA: TGCGCCAGCAGCTTGGAGGCGGCGGTGTCCTATGGCTACACCTTC. Protein: CASSLEAAVSYGYTF. This sequence joins TRBV5-1 and TRBJ1-2, with no clear D. V was trimmed by 0 bases and J by 4 bases, leaving 13 bases between them. Per the germline V gene, CDR1 is SGHRS and CDR2 is YFSETQ. The CDR3 spans 15 residues. Using reference TRBV5-1 and TRBJ1-2 for the parts outside the CDR3, the full variable domain is KAGVTQTPRYLIKTRGQQVTLSCSPISGHRSVSWYQQTPGQGLQFLFEYFSETQRNKGNFPGRFSGRQFSNSRSEMNVSTLELGDSALYLCASSLEAAVSYGYTFGSGTRLTVV.

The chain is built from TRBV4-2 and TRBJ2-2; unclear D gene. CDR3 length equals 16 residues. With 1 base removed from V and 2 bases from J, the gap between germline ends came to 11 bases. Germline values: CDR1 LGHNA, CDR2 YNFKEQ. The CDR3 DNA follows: TGTGCCAGCAGCCAAGTAACAACAGTTAACACCGGGGAGCTGTTTTTT. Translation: CASSQVTTVNTGELFF.

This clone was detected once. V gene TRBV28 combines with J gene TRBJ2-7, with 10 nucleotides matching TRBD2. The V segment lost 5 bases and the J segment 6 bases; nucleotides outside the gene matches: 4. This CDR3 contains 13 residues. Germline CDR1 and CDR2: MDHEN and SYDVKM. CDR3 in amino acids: CASSSGGGIEQYF. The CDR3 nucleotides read TGTGCCAGCAGTAGCGGGGGGGGTATCGAGCAGTACTTC.